This T cell receptor (beta chain) was recovered during a study of CD8+ T cells in alopecia areata listed by TCRdb under 2018. Study-level background: The treated patients, all with moderate-to-severe alopecia areata, were enrolled in an open-label pilot trial of oral tofacitinib given at 5 to 10 mg twice daily. Patients received tofacitinib for 6 to 18 months and were then followed off drug for 6 months to check for delayed response and recurrence. To study T cell clonal expansion in alopecia areata, the researchers applied high-throughput TCRbeta sequencing to both the C3H/HeJ mouse model and human patients. On the human side, TCRbeta sequencing was run on scalp tissue and on sorted CD4+ and CD8+ peripheral blood T cells from healthy controls and from alopecia areata patients with either patchy or totalis/universalis disease. Patients on tofacitinib were biopsied at baseline and after 4 and 24 weeks of treatment, and several of the patients also had a later scalp biopsy. Scalp clonality was compared across normal scalp (n=4), patchy alopecia areata scalp (n=8), and alopecia totalis/universalis scalp (n=8). The RNA source kit depended on sample type: the PAXgene miRNA kit for fixed scalp, the miRNeasy kit for PBMCs, and the RNeasy kit for mouse skin. Amplification of TCRbeta CDR3 regions was done by immunoSEQ multiplex PCR using 35 Vbeta forward primers and 13 Jbeta reverse primers. The paper's findings and limits, for the study overall: Scalp TCR repertoire analysis is complicated because resident alphabeta T cells in normal human skin are also sequenced, whereas mouse skin is dominated by gammadelta T cells. TCR sequences shared between patients were less clear than in mice, possibly partly because of HLA diversity in the patient population. Higher clonality and more expanded CD8+ clones were observed in lesional scalp than in normal scalp, particularly in alopecia totalis/universalis, a finding suggestive of antigenic drive.

In the paper's terms, the time point label means: baseline before oral tofacitinib. Lesional scalp punch biopsies and peripheral blood were obtained from alopecia areata patients. PBMCs were isolated by density centrifugation and stained for CD3, CD4 and CD8, and CD4+ and CD8+ T cells were sorted on a FACSAria. From the cysteine up to the phenylalanine, the CDR3 has a length of 16 residues. Only CDR3 DNA is held: 48 bases, read in frame from base 1. V is reduced by 0 bases and J by 6 bases, leaving a spacing of 14 bases between them. CDR1 and CDR2 are drawn from the germline V gene: LGHNA, YNFKEQ. Library preparation used the immunoSEQ multiplex PCR assay. To provide template for TCR sequencing, every sample had RNA extracted and reverse transcribed into cDNA. First-strand cDNA was synthesized using SuperScript III with a 2:1 mix of oligo-dT and random hexamers. Amplification bias was assessed with a synthetic immune receptor repertoire, and residual bias was removed computationally. Under the source paper's analysis protocol: Raw reads were preprocessed for error removal, and CDR3 was defined according to IMGT conventions as running from the conserved cysteine to phenylalanine. Clonality was calculated as 1 minus Shannon entropy normalized by log2 of the number of productive unique TCRs. Whether scalp clones were CD4 or CD8 was inferred by matching scalp TCRbeta sequences against CD4 and CD8 repertoires sorted from blood. This is the immuneACCESS table as TCRdb keeps it, with only in-frame sequences that have V and J called. A part of the clones is gone; compared with another copy, unresolved V genes explain less than half, and the rest is unexplained. For V, J and clone size, that table is used; D and trimming come from the DNA. The sample profile shows about 150,000 clones; approximately 87% of them were found once. Roughly 16% of the sample comes from the top ten.

On this clone itself: Its target antigen remains unknown. Base qualities were left out, and no much larger clone turns up one base away.

Source: CD8+ T cells sorted from blood, taken at week 0. The TCR originated in a human donor with alopecia areata. The chain uses TRBV4-2 and TRBJ2-2; the best D guess is TRBD2, with 5 bases matching. CDR3 protein: CASSQDRLAAAGELFF. The base sequence is TGTGCCAGCAGCCAAGATCGGTTAGCAGCGGCCGGGGAGCTGTTTTTT.